Shown below are 30 T cell receptor beta chains from a single sample sequenced in a study of early T cells in non-severe SARS-CoV-2 infection. Each CDR3 protein is one row after TCRdb ran MiXCR on the 5' RACE reads. The top ten clones hold about 2.6% of a sample with 45,000 to 50,000 distinct CDR3 sequences, under 7% of them seen once. Sequences were derived from whole blood, sampled at baseline. The receptor source for this set is an adult who was a healthcare worker with PCR-confirmed SARS-CoV-2 infection or an uninfected control (not recorded which).

CDR3 nucleotide sequence: TGCAGTGCTATTCCCCATAGCGCCAAAAACATTCAGTACTTC. Its translation is CSAIPHSAKNIQYF. V is TRBV20-1 and J is TRBJ2-4; D remains unclear. CDR1 and CDR2 (germline): DFQATT, SNEGSKA (reference sequence). Trimming pared 4 bases from V and 1 base from J, leaving 11 bases between. The CDR3 is 14 amino acids.

Ten or more counts support this clonotype. The chain carries TRBV20-1 and TRBJ2-5; 8 bases align to TRBD1. CDR3 length equals 15 residues. V trimming: 0 bases; J trimming: 1 base; junction bases outside the gene matches: 4. CDR1 is DFQATT and CDR2 is SNEGSKA in the germline V gene (reference sequence). CDR3 region: CSARELTGAQETQYF. For the CDR3, the DNA is TGCAGTGCTAGAGAACTGACAGGGGCCCAAGAGACCCAGTACTTC.

The chain has TRBV9 and TRBJ1-1; D unresolved. V was shortened by 5 bases and J by 1 base, with 12 bases between the two germline ends. Germline-derived CDR1 and CDR2 are SGDLS and YYNGEE. This CDR3 region has 14 residues. CDR3 nucleotides: TGTGCCAGCAGTTCCTTCGTGACGAACACTGAAGCTTTCTTT. As protein: CASSSFVTNTEAFF.

This clonotype was counted ten times or more. The rearrangement uses TRBV4-3 and TRBJ2-3, with D possibly matching TRBD2 (5 bases). The CDR3 has 15 amino acids. V lost 0 bases to trimming and J lost 4 bases, with 11 bases between them. Germline CDR1 reads LGHNA; CDR2 reads YSLEER. CDR3 amino acids: CASSQDLATSDTQYF. In nucleotides, the CDR3 is TGCGCCAGCAGCCAAGACCTAGCCACCTCAGATACGCAGTATTTT.

This clonotype was counted only a few times. CDR3 sequence: CASSSDYNSPLHF. CDR3 nucleotides: TGTGCCAGCAGCTCGGACTATAATTCACCCCTCCACTTT. V usage is TRBV11-2 and J usage is TRBJ1-6; D uncertain. The CDR3 runs 13 residues. V was cut by 4 bases and J by 3 bases, with 4 bases left in between. The V gene's germline CDR1 is SGHAT and CDR2 FQNNGV. The full variable domain, with the rest looked up from reference TRBV11-2 and TRBJ1-6, is EAGVAQSPRYKIIEKRQSVAFWCNPISGHATLYWYQQILGQGPKLLIQFQNNGVVDDSQLPKDRFSAERLKGVDSTLKIQPAKLEDSAVYLCASSSDYNSPLHFGNGTRLTVT.

This clonotype appeared many times. The chain couples TRBV14 to TRBJ1-5, with D possibly TRBD1 on 5 matching bases. V gave up 1 base and J gave up 3 bases, with 10 bases separating them. This CDR3 is built from 15 residues. Germline lookup yields CDR1 SGHDN and CDR2 FVKESK. This chain's CDR3 is CASSQGGSFNQPQHF. CDR3 nucleotide sequence: TGTGCCAGCAGCCAAGGGGGCAGCTTCAATCAGCCCCAGCATTTT.

This clonotype was seen ten or more times. The chain has TRBV3-1 and TRBJ1-2; no firm D call. With 3 bases removed from V and 8 bases from J, the gap between germline ends came to 16 bases. Germline V gene data show CDR1 as LGHDT and CDR2 as YNNKEL (reference sequence). The CDR3 totals 14 residues. The CDR3 here is CASSQGLSTRGYTF. CDR3 DNA: TGTGCCAGCAGCCAGGGCCTCTCCACGAGGGGCTACACCTTC.

The sample holds many counts of this clonotype. The chain recombines TRBV6-2 or TRBV6-3 with TRBJ1-5; TRBD1 agrees at 9 bases. The length of the CDR3 is 15 residues. V lost 5 bases and J lost 6; bases outside the gene matches: 8. The germline CDR1 and CDR2 sequences are MNHEY and SVGEGT. Here the CDR3 reads CASSPGTGPTQPQHF. For the CDR3, the DNA is TGTGCCAGCAGTCCCGGGACAGGGCCGACTCAGCCCCAGCATTTT.

The chain is built from TRBV7-2 and TRBJ2-7; 9 positions match TRBD1. The CDR3 is made up of 18 amino acids. Germline V gives CDR1 SGHTA, CDR2 FQGNSA. V shed 5 bases and J 4 bases; nucleotides not matched to a gene: 18. The CDR3 DNA follows: TGTGCCAGCAGCCCCGCCCCCGGGACAGGGCAGTATTTGTACGAGCAGTACTTC. Its translation is CASSPAPGTGQYLYEQYF.

This clonotype has a count of ten or more. The genes are TRBV5-4 and TRBJ2-7, with D possibly called TRBD1 or TRBD2 (6 bases each). The length of the CDR3 is 14 residues. Germline V CDR1 and CDR2: SGHNT, YYREEE (reference sequence). V was shortened by 5 bases and J by 6 bases, with 18 bases between the two germline ends. The CDR3 loop reads CASSRRELRGEQYF. CDR3 sequence (DNA): TGTGCCAGCAGTCGCCGGGAGCTCAGGGGCGAGCAGTACTTC.

This clonotype has ten or more counts. J is TRBJ2-7 and V is TRBV5-1; 12 bases map to TRBD2. Germline assignment: CDR1 SGHRS and CDR2 YFSETQ. V gave up 1 base and J gave up 4 bases; unmatched junction bases: 0. This CDR3 region has 14 residues. The CDR3 DNA reads TGCGCCAGCAGCTTGACTAGCGGGGGGTACGAGCAGTACTTC. Translation gives CASSLTSGGYEQYF. The variable domain in full, with the rest retrieved from reference TRBV5-1 and TRBJ2-7, is KAGVTQTPRYLIKTRGQQVTLSCSPISGHRSVSWYQQTPGQGLQFLFEYFSETQRNKGNFPGRFSGRQFSNSRSEMNVSTLELGDSALYLCASSLTSGGYEQYFGPGTRLTVT.

This clonotype was recorded a few times. CDR3 sequence (DNA): TGTGCCAGCTCGCCAGGGATGGCGCGGGACACTGAAGCTTTCTTT. Encoded protein: CASSPGMARDTEAFF. The genes are TRBV18 and TRBJ1-1, with D tentatively TRBD1 (5 bases). This CDR3 has 15 amino acids. Germline V gene lookup returns CDR1 KGHSH and CDR2 LQKENI. V dropped 6 bases and J dropped 3 bases, with 17 bases sitting between them.

The chain has TRBV11-2 and TRBJ2-5, with TRBD2 as a possible D gene (6 bases). The CDR3 contains 13 residues. Germline CDR1 SGHAT, CDR2 FQNNGV. The V and J ends lost 4 bases and 5 bases respectively, with 11 bases between them. The CDR3 reads CASSWPGGETQYF. The CDR3 DNA reads TGTGCCAGCAGCTGGCCTGGGGGGGAGACCCAGTACTTC.

The CDR3 region has the DNA TGTGCCAGCAAATTGGGCGGGGCCGGCACAGATACGCAGTATTTT. It yields the protein CASKLGGAGTDTQYF. V and J are TRBV12-3 or TRBV12-4 and TRBJ2-3; D may be TRBD2 (6 bases). The CDR3 is 15 residues long. V was shortened by 7 bases and J by 1 base, with 15 bases between the two germline ends.

This clonotype was seen many times. This chain joins TRBV3-1 and TRBJ2-1; D is undetermined. V was trimmed by 4 bases and J by 6 bases, leaving 16 bases between them. Germline CDR1 is LGHDT and CDR2 is YNNKEL (reference sequence). CDR3 size: 15 residues. The CDR3, as DNA: TGTGCCAGCAGCCGAGCGAGGACCTCCGCCAATGAGCAGTTCTTC. Amino acid sequence: CASSRARTSANEQFF.

Only a few counts were recorded for this clonotype. The chain is built from TRBV6-5 and TRBJ1-6, with TRBD1 matching 8 bases. CDR1 and CDR2 from the germline V gene are MNHEY and SVGAGI. The junction had 8 bases not matched to a gene; V was cut back by 6 bases and J by 10 bases. CDR3 size: 14 residues. In DNA form, the CDR3 reads TGTGCCAGCAGCTATGACAGGGGACCCTCACCCCTCCACTTT. It encodes CASSYDRGPSPLHF.

This clonotype was picked up a small number of times. This chain uses TRBV27 with TRBJ2-4; D is unresolved. The CDR3 has 15 amino acids. The V gene's germline CDR1 is MNHEY and CDR2 SMNVEV (reference sequence). V was shortened by 4 bases and J by 6 bases, with 16 bases between the two germline ends. Here the CDR3 reads CASSSVRGSGNIQYF. The CDR3 region has the DNA TGTGCCAGCAGTTCCGTGCGTGGTTCGGGAAACATTCAGTACTTC.

This clonotype has a count of ten or more. The chain employs TRBV24-1 and TRBJ2-2; tentatively, D is TRBD1 (6 bases). The CDR3 spans 13 residues. Trimming removed 8 bases from V and 0 bases from J, with 6 bases in between. Germline loops: CDR1 KGHDR, CDR2 SFDVKD. In DNA, the CDR3 is TGTGCCACCACAGGGGCGAACACCGGGGAGCTGTTTTTT. This codes for CATTGANTGELFF.

Worth noting for this clonotype: A junction end diverges from the germline sequence, so it may reflect a read error. The V and J genes are TRBV7-2 and TRBJ2-3; 7 bases line up with TRBD2. The CDR3 contains 15 residues. Germline V gene sequence: CDR1 SGHTA, CDR2 FQGNSA. Here the CDR3 reads CASILGRAGTDTQYF. CDR3 coding DNA: TGTGCCAGCATCTTAGGGAGGGCAGGCACAGATACGCAGTATTTT.

This clonotype was picked up many times. V usage is TRBV6-6 and J usage is TRBJ2-7, with 8 bases matching TRBD1. This CDR3 comprises 14 residues. Germline CDR1 reads MNHNY; CDR2 reads SVGAGI (reference sequence). With V trimmed by 0 bases and J by 4 bases, 2 bases remained unmatched. The CDR3 sequence: CASSYSNRGYEQYF. The CDR3 nucleotides are TGTGCCAGCAGTTACTCGAACAGGGGGTACGAGCAGTACTTC.

This clonotype was seen only a few times. DNA of the CDR3: TGTGCCAGCAGTTACAGGGTCTACGAGCAGTACTTC. It yields the protein CASSYRVYEQYF. This sequence joins TRBV6-2 or TRBV6-3 and TRBJ2-7; unclear D gene. The V end lost 2 bases, the J end lost 3 bases, and 5 bases lay between the germline ends. The V gene's germline CDR1 is MNHEY and CDR2 SVGEGT. The CDR3 runs to 12 residues.

The chain has TRBV20-1 and TRBJ2-4; possible D gene TRBD1, 5 bases. Trimming cost V 7 bases and J 5 bases, with 6 bases left between them. CDR3 length: 10 amino acids. Germline V CDR1 and CDR2: DFQATT, SNEGSKA (reference sequence). The CDR3 loop reads CSVGENIQYF. As DNA, the CDR3 is TGCAGTGTAGGGGAAAACATTCAGTACTTC.

This clonotype has only a few counts. Here the CDR3 reads CASSSLRVDLNTEAFF. DNA of the CDR3: TGTGCCAGCAGCTCTTTGAGGGTGGACCTGAACACTGAAGCTTTCTTT. The V and J genes are TRBV7-2 and TRBJ1-1; no clear D. Germline lookup yields CDR1 SGHTA and CDR2 FQGNSA. V lost 4 bases and J 0 bases, leaving 15 bases between the germline ends. The CDR3 runs to 16 residues.

The rearrangement uses TRBV6-5 and TRBJ1-2; 9 bases align to TRBD1. The germline gives CDR1 MNHEY, CDR2 SVGAGI. The CDR3 contains 15 residues. After removal of 6 bases from V and 2 bases from J, the junction contained 7 bases not matched to a gene. CDR3 in amino acids: CASRPAGQGNYGYTF. In nucleotides, the CDR3 is TGTGCCAGCAGGCCCGCCGGACAGGGGAACTATGGCTACACCTTC.

V and J are TRBV7-2 and TRBJ1-2; D call uncertain. CDR3 length: 15 amino acids. Germline CDR1 reads SGHTA; CDR2 reads FQGNSA. V lost 5 bases, J lost 0 bases, and 13 bases lay in between. The CDR3 reads CASSPRRVANYGYTF. CDR3 DNA sequence: TGTGCCAGCAGCCCCCGAAGGGTAGCTAACTATGGCTACACCTTC. The whole variable domain, remainder taken from reference TRBV7-2 and TRBJ1-2, is GAGVSQSPSNKVTEKGKDVELRCDPISGHTALYWYRQSLGQGLEFLIYFQGNSAPDKSGLPSDRFSAERTGGSVSTLTIQRTQQEDSAVYLCASSPRRVANYGYTFGSGTRLTVV.

This clonotype was detected ten times or more. V gene TRBV6-5 combines with J gene TRBJ1-5, with 9 bases fitting TRBD1. Per germline, CDR1 MNHEY and CDR2 SVGAGI. This CDR3 is 15 amino acids long. V lost 6 bases and J lost 7; bases outside the gene matches: 10. The CDR3: CASRSGGTGHQPQHF. CDR3 in DNA: TGTGCCAGCAGGAGCGGGGGGACAGGGCACCAGCCCCAGCATTTT.

This clonotype appeared many times. This chain links TRBV12-3 or TRBV12-4 with TRBJ2-2; TRBD1 aligns across 10 bases. This CDR3 has 14 amino acids. With V trimmed by 6 bases and J by 5 bases, 3 bases remained unmatched. CDR3: CASSDRGLTGELFF. CDR3 in DNA: TGTGCCAGCAGCGACAGGGGGCTGACCGGGGAGCTGTTTTTT.

This clonotype was counted ten times or more. The chain uses TRBV6-1 and TRBJ2-1, with TRBD1 identical over 10 bases. Germline CDR1 is MNHNS and CDR2 is SASEGT. Trimming cost V 5 bases and J 5 bases; bases outside gene matches: 12. The CDR3 loop spans 17 amino acids. The CDR3 bases are TGTGCCAGCAGTCCCAAACCCGGGACAGGGGACCACAATGAGCAGTTCTTC. The encoded protein is CASSPKPGTGDHNEQFF.

This clonotype was recorded a few times. The gene calls are TRBV7-9 and TRBJ1-1; the match to TRBD1 covers 7 bases. V was pared by 5 bases and J by 6 bases, with 12 bases of the junction left unmatched. CDR1 and CDR2 from the germline V gene are SEHNR and FQNEAQ (reference sequence). The CDR3 sequence is 15 residues long. The CDR3 loop is CASSLTGTAEAEAFF. The CDR3 region has the DNA TGTGCCAGCAGCCTAACCGGGACAGCTGAAGCTGAAGCTTTCTTT.

CDR3: CASSLSGGGNREQFF. In DNA, the CDR3 is TGTGCCAGCAGTCTAAGCGGGGGGGGCAACCGGGAGCAGTTCTTC. This chain joins TRBV6-2 or TRBV6-3 and TRBJ2-1, with TRBD2 identical over 10 bases. V shed 5 bases, J shed 10 bases, and the junction held 11 bases outside the gene matches. The CDR3 has 15 amino acids. CDR1 MNHEY and CDR2 SVGEGT come from the germline V gene.